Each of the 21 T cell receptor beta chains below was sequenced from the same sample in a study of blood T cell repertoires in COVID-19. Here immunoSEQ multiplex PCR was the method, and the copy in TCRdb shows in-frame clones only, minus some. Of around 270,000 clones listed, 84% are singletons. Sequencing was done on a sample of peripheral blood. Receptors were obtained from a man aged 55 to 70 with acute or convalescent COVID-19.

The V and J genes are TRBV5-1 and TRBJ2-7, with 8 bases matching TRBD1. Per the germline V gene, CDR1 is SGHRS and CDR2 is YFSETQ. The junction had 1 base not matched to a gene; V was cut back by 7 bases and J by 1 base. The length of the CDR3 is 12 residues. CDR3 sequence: CASGTGSYEQYF. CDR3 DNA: TGCGCCAGCGGGACAGGTTCCTACGAGCAGTACTTC.

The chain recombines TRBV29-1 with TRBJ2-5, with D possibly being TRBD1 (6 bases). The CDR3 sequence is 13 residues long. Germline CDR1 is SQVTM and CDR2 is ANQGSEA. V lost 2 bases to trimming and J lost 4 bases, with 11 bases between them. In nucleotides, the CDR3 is TGCAGCGTTGAAAGCGTCAGGGGAGAGACCCAGTACTTC. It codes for CSVESVRGETQYF.

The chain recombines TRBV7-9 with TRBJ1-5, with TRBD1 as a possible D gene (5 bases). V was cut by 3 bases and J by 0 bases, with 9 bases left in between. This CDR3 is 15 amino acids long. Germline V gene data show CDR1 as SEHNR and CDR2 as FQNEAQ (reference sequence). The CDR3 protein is CASSFQGDSNQPQHF. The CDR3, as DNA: TGTGCCAGCAGCTTTCAGGGCGATAGCAATCAGCCCCAGCATTTT.

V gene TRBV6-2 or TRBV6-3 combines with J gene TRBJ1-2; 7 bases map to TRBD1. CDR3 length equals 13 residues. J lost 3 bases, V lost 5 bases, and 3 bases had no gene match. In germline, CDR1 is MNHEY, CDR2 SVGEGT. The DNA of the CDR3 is TGTGCCAGCAGTCCAACAGGGGACTATGGCTACACCTTC. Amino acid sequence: CASSPTGDYGYTF.

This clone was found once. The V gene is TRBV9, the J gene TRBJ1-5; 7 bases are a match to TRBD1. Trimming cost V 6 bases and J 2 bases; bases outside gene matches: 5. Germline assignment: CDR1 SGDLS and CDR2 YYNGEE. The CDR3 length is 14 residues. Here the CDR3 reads CASNSGGGNQPQHF. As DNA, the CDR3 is TGTGCCAGCAATTCAGGGGGTGGCAATCAGCCCCAGCATTTT.

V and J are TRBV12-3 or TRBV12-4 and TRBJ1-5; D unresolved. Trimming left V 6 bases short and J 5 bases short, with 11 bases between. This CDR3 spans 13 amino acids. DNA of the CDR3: TGTGCCAGCAGGCTCAACAGAGATCAGCCCCAGCATTTT. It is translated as CASRLNRDQPQHF.

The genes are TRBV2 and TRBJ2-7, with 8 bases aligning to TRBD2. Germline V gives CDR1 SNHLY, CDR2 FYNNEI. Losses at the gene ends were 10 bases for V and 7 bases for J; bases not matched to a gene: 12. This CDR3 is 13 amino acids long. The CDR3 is CATTSAPNIEQYF. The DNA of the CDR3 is TGTGCCACGACTAGCGCCCCAAATATAGAGCAGTACTTC. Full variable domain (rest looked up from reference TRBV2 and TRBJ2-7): EPEVTQTPSHQVTQMGQEVILRCVPISNHLYFYWYRQILGQKVEFLVSFYNNEISEKSEIFDDQFSVERPDGSNFTLKIRSTKLEDSAMYFCATTSAPNIEQYFGPGTRLTVT.

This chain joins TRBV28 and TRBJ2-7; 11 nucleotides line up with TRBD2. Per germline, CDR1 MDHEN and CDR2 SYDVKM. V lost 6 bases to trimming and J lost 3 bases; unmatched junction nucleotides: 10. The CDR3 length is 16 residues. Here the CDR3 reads CASSGSQGLADYEQYF. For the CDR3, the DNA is TGTGCCAGCAGCGGGTCCCAGGGACTAGCGGACTACGAGCAGTACTTC.

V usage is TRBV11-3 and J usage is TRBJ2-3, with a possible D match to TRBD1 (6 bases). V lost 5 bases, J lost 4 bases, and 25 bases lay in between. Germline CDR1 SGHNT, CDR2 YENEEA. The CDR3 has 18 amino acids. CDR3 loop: CASSPQSRGGISADTQYF. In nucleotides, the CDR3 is TGTGCCAGCAGCCCCCAGTCGCGTGGGGGCATCAGTGCAGATACGCAGTATTTT.

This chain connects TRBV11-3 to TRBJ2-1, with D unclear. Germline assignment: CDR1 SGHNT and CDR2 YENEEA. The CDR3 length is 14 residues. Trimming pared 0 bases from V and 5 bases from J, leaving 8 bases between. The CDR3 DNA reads TGTGCCAGCAGCTTAGATGGCAGAAACAATGAGCAGTTCTTC. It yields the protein CASSLDGRNNEQFF.

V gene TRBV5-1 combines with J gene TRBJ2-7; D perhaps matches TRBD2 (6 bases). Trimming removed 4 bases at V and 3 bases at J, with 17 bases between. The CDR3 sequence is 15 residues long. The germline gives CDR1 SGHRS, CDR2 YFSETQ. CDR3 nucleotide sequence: TGCGCCAGCAGCGACCTAACTAGCAACAGCTACGAGCAGTACTTC. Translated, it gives CASSDLTSNSYEQYF. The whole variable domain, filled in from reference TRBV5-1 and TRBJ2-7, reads KAGVTQTPRYLIKTRGQQVTLSCSPISGHRSVSWYQQTPGQGLQFLFEYFSETQRNKGNFPGRFSGRQFSNSRSEMNVSTLELGDSALYLCASSDLTSNSYEQYFGPGTRLTVT.

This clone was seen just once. CDR3 sequence: CASRFGEIGYEQYF. In nucleotides, the CDR3 is TGTGCCAGCAGGTTCGGGGAGATTGGGTACGAGCAGTACTTC. The J gene is TRBJ2-7, the V gene TRBV2; D may be TRBD2 (5 bases). The CDR3 has 14 amino acids. CDR1 is SNHLY, CDR2 FYNNEI, per germline. The V end was cut by 6 bases, the J end by 4 bases, with 16 bases between.

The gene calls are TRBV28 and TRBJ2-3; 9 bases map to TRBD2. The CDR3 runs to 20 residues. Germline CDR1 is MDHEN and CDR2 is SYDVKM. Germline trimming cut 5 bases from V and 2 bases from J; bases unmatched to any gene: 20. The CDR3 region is CASSPAALGREGRPTDTQYF. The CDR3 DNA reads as TGTGCCAGCAGTCCCGCCGCTTTGGGGCGGGAGGGCCGTCCCACAGATACGCAGTATTTT.

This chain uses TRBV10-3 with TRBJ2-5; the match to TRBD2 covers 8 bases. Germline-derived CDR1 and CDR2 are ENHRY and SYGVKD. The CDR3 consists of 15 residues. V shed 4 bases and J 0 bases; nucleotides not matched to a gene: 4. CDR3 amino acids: CAISVGGGYQETQYF. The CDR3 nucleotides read TGTGCCATCAGTGTCGGGGGGGGGTACCAAGAGACCCAGTACTTC.

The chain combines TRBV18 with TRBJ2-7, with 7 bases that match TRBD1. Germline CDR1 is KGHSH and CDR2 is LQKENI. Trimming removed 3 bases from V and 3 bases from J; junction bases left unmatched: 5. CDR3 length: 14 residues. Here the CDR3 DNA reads TGTGCCAGCTCACCGGACAGGCGGAGCTACGAGCAGTACTTC. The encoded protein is CASSPDRRSYEQYF.

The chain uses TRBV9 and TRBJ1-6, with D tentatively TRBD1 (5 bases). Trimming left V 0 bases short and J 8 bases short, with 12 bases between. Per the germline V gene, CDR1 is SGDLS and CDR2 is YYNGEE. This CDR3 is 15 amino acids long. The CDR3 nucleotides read TGTGCCAGCAGCGTAGTTGGCAGGGTGGATTCACCCCTCCACTTT. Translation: CASSVVGRVDSPLHF.

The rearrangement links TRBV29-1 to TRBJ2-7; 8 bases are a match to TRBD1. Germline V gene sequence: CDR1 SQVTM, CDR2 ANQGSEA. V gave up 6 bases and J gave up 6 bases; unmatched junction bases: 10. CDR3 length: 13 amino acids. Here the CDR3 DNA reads TGCAGCGTCTCCGGACAGGGATCGGCCGAGCAGTACTTC. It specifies CSVSGQGSAEQYF.

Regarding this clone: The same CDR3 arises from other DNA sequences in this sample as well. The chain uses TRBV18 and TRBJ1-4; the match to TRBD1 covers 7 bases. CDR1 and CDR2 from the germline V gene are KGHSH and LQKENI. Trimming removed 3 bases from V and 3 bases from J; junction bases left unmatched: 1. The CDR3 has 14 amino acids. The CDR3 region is CASSPDRANEKLFF. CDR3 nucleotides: TGTGCCAGCTCACCCGACAGGGCTAATGAAAAACTGTTTTTT.

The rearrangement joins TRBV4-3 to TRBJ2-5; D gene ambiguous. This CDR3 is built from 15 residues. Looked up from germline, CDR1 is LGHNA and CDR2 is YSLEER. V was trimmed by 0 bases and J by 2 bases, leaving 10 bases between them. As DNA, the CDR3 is TGCGCCAGCAGCCAAGACTTAGTGAGGCAAGAGACCCAGTACTTC. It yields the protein CASSQDLVRQETQYF.

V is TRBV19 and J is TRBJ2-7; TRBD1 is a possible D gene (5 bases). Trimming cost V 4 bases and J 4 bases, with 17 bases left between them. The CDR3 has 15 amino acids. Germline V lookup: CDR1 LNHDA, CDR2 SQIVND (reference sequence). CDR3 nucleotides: TGTGCCAGTAGTACTGGACACGGTGAGTTTTACGAGCAGTACTTC. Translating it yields CASSTGHGEFYEQYF.

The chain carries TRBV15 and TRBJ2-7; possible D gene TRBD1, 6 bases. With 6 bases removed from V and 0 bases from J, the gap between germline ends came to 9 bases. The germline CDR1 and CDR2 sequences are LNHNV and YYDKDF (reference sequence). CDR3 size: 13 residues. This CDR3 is CATRTGSSYEQYF. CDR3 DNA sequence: TGTGCCACCAGAACAGGGAGCTCCTACGAGCAGTACTTC.